This TCR beta chain was recorded in a study of cytomegalovirus exposure and HLA in healthy donors. Findings and limits, study-wide: A link between a missense DCLRE1C variant and TCR beta V- and J-gene trimming emerged from a later analysis.

PCR involved 60 Vbeta and 13 Jbeta primers. Assay: immunoSEQ multiplex PCR; the TCRdb copy retains only in-frame clones and omits some. Here the sample spans 150,000 to 200,000 clones, approximately 80% being singletons. This clone has more than one count but fewer than ten. The antigen is undetermined. The sample comprised PBMCs. The receptor was isolated from a young woman in good health and CMV-seropositive.

As DNA, the CDR3 is TGCAGCGTAGGGACACGGCCTTTGCAGTACTTC. Translating gives CSVGTRPLQYF. The V gene is TRBV29-1, the J gene TRBJ2-7; possible D gene TRBD1, 6 bases. Germline V gives CDR1 SQVTM, CDR2 ANQGSEA. The CDR3 is 11 residues long. V lost 6 bases, J lost 9 bases, and 15 bases lay in between.